The 10 T cell receptor beta chains below were found in one sample sequenced in a study of blood T cell repertoires in COVID-19. Sequencing used immunoSEQ multiplex PCR; TCRdb keeps in-frame clones, though not all of them. This table holds 95,000 to 150,000 clones, 60% to 85% found once. Material: peripheral blood. These receptors all stem from a man in his sixties or seventies with acute or convalescent COVID-19.

The chain is built from TRBV29-1 and TRBJ1-2; no clear D gene. Trimming left V 5 bases short and J 8 bases short, with 12 bases between. CDR3 size: 11 residues. The germline V gene has CDR1 SQVTM and CDR2 ANQGSEA. CDR3 amino acids: CSVPLPRGYTF. The CDR3 DNA is TGCAGCGTTCCGCTACCTCGGGGCTACACCTTC. The full variable domain, rest sourced from reference TRBV29-1 and TRBJ1-2, is SAVISQKPSRDICQRGTSLTIQCQVDSQVTMMFWYRQQPGQSLTLIATANQGSEATYESGFVIDKFPISRPNLTFSTLTVSNMSPEDSSIYLCSVPLPRGYTFGSGTRLTVV.

The chain combines TRBV5-1 with TRBJ2-1; TRBD2 matches 7 bases. Germline V CDR1 and CDR2: SGHRS, YFSETQ. Trimming at V came to 2 bases and at J to 8 bases, leaving 10 bases not matched to a gene. CDR3 size: 15 residues. The CDR3 nucleotides are TGCGCCAGCAGCTTAGCGGGGCTTGGATTAGATGAGCAGTTCTTC. It is translated as CASSLAGLGLDEQFF.

The chain recombines TRBV12-5 with TRBJ2-5; TRBD1 is a possible D gene (6 bases). V was cut by 7 bases and J by 2 bases, with 11 bases left in between. Germline values: CDR1 LGHNT, CDR2 FRNRAP. The CDR3 has 13 amino acids. CDR3 bases: TGTGCTAGTGCAAGGACAGAACAAGAGACCCAGTACTTC. This encodes CASARTEQETQYF.

The rearrangement joins TRBV19 to TRBJ2-2; 11 nucleotides align to TRBD1. The trim removed 8 bases at V and 7 bases at J, leaving 15 bases unmatched. The CDR3 is 17 residues long. CDR1 and CDR2 from the germline V gene are LNHDA and SQIVND (reference sequence). CDR3 DNA: TGTGCCAGTCACACCGCCGGGACAGGGGGATGGGGCGGGGAGCTGTTTTTT. It specifies CASHTAGTGGWGGELFF.

V gene TRBV5-1 combines with J gene TRBJ2-1, with 10 bases that match TRBD2. Per the germline V gene, CDR1 is SGHRS and CDR2 is YFSETQ. V dropped 4 bases and J dropped 7; count of bases not matched to a gene: 17. This CDR3 comprises 18 residues. CDR3 bases: TGCGCCAGCAGCCTTTTCGATGGTAGCGGGGGGATGGGGAATGAGCAGTTCTTC. It specifies CASSLFDGSGGMGNEQFF.

The chain has TRBV4-3 and TRBJ2-1, with TRBD1 matching over 10 bases. Germline V CDR1 and CDR2: LGHNA, YSLEER. The junction had 22 bases not matched to a gene; V was cut back by 0 bases and J by 8 bases. CDR3 length: 21 residues. Written as DNA, the CDR3 is TGCGCCAGCAGCCAAGATTGGGCTGGGGGACAGGGGACGTTTTTTGGGGATGAGCAGTTCTTC. Amino acid sequence: CASSQDWAGGQGTFFGDEQFF.

This clone was counted a few times. The chain has TRBV29-1 and TRBJ2-1; TRBD2 aligns across 11 bases. This CDR3 is 14 amino acids long. V shed 4 bases and J 6 bases; nucleotides not matched to a gene: 5. Germline CDR1 SQVTM, CDR2 ANQGSEA. The CDR3 loop reads CSVVRSGGANEQFF. For the CDR3, the DNA is TGCAGCGTTGTCCGTAGCGGGGGGGCCAATGAGCAGTTCTTC.

This clone was seen a handful of times. The V and J genes are TRBV2 and TRBJ1-5, with TRBD1 matching 12 bases. Germline values: CDR1 SNHLY, CDR2 FYNNEI. V lost 8 bases to trimming and J lost 10 bases; unmatched junction nucleotides: 9. This CDR3 contains 14 residues. The CDR3 loop reads CASESGTGGLPQHF. In DNA form, the CDR3 reads TGTGCCAGCGAATCCGGGACAGGGGGCTTACCCCAGCATTTT.

The genes are TRBV7-2 and TRBJ2-5; D is ambiguous. The CDR3 is made up of 16 amino acids. Per germline, CDR1 SGHTA and CDR2 FQGNSA. The V and J ends lost 0 bases and 2 bases respectively, with 13 bases between them. The CDR3 loop is CASSLAAWAGQETQYF. As DNA, the CDR3 is TGTGCCAGCAGCTTAGCTGCCTGGGCAGGACAAGAGACCCAGTACTTC.

Written as DNA, the CDR3 is TGTGCCAGCTCACCACCCGGCGGGGGAAGCACAGATACGCAGTATTTT. It codes for CASSPPGGGSTDTQYF. The chain is built from TRBV18 and TRBJ2-3, with 7 bases that match TRBD2. Germline V gene sequence: CDR1 KGHSH, CDR2 LQKENI. The CDR3 is 16 amino acids. V was pared by 0 bases and J by 0 bases, with 3 bases of the junction left unmatched.